This T cell receptor (beta chain) was sequenced during a study of T cell repertoires in cytomegalovirus infection. In the study overall: Evidence of both CMV infection and a matching HLA type came from public TCR beta signatures. Overall study results and limits: What dominated the ex vivo response were HLA-C-restricted CMV-specific TCR beta clonotypes.

TCRdb independently ran MiXCR on the reads; one entry per CDR3 protein. The sample holds 680,000 or so distinct CDR3 sequences, roughly 35% seen once. This clonotype was observed a handful of times. The antigen is undetermined. J was trimmed by 4 bases and V by 3 bases; bases with no gene match: 14. The CDR3 runs to 17 residues. The specimen sequenced was PBMCs. The TCR comes from a human donor in good health (CMV status not recorded). Some clones in this sample may be carry-over from other donors' samples. This chain connects TRBV12-3 or TRBV12-4 to TRBJ1-2; TRBD1 matches 7 bases. The CDR3 sequence is CASSFSGSEGQIYGYTF. In DNA form, the CDR3 reads TGTGCCAGCAGTTTCTCCGGGTCCGAGGGACAGATCTATGGCTACACCTTC.